Detailed here is one TCR beta chain. Its antigen is currently not known. Per-nucleotide qualities are absent, and no much larger clonotype sits a single base away. This specimen comes from a study of CD8+CD57+ T cells in acquired aplastic anemia (dated by TCRdb to 2017 to 2018). General notes on the study: Extracted DNA from sorted CD4+ and CD8+ cells averaged about 3.4 ug, ranging from roughly 0.2 to 30 ug. CD8+CD57+ expansion was defined as a frequency above the mean frequency observed in healthy subjects.

Study-wide findings and limitations: No significant difference in CD8+ Simpson's diversity was found between patients and healthy controls (P=0.060). About 30 CD8+ CDR3 sequences were found to be shared between patients and controls, but these sequences appeared to be highly expressed in patients and within the immunodominant clones of the patients.

Profiling of TCR beta VDJ combinations and CDR3 sequences used genomic DNA as the template. TCR repertoire sequencing was run on an Illumina HiSeq 2000. The source study handled its data this way. Repertoire assessment relied on Simpson's diversity index, CDR3 size and DJ length profiles, and TRBV/TRBJ rearrangement plots. Whichever DNA sequence was most abundant in the deep sequencing data was defined as the immunodominant clone. CDR3 amino acid sequences were checked for sharing between subjects and were compared against published repertoires and the VDJdb database. TCRdb reprocessing: public reads trimmed at Q25 with fastp, clones called with MiXCR, in-frame beta chains kept. Rows are unified per CDR3 protein, each entry keeping the most common DNA and genes. These V and J calls rely on TCRdb rather than the paper's analysis. This sample gives roughly 280,000 distinct CDR3 sequences in total; 45% to 65% of them show up just once. The top ten constitute around 1.3% of the sample.

Flow cytometry had shown CD8+CD57+ cell expansion in the patients selected for sequencing. All patients had severe acquired aplastic anemia diagnosed by International Study of Aplastic Anemia and Agranulocytosis and Camitta criteria. At the time blood was sampled, none of the patients had received any therapy. In the study, sorted CD4+ and CD8+ blood T cells from patients with severe aplastic anemia and from healthy subjects underwent deep sequencing of TCR repertoires. Patients were enrolled in the USA under clinicaltrials.gov protocols 00001620, 01623167, 00001397, 00071045, 00081523 and 00961064. Ficoll-Paque density gradient centrifugation was used to isolate peripheral blood mononuclear cells. Before DNA extraction, CD4+ and CD8+ T cells were sorted with FACS or magnetic beads. This TCR was recovered from a human donor with aplastic anemia. What was sequenced was sorted CD4+, CD8+, or CD8+CD57+ T cells (not recorded which) from PBMCs.

At the DNA level, the sequence is TGTGCCAGCAGCTTAGCCCGTCAGGGGACAGGAGATAATTCACCCCTCCACTTT. Protein translation: CASSLARQGTGDNSPLHF. The V and J genes are TRBV7-9 and TRBJ1-6; 8 of the junction bases match TRBD1. Unmatched junction bases come to 9, with V trimmed by 0 bases and J by 5 bases. Reading from cysteine to phenylalanine, the CDR3 counts 18 amino acids. The read is trimmed to its CDR3 DNA, 54 bases read in frame from base 1. Per the germline V gene (reference sequence), SEHNR is the CDR1 and FQNEAQ is the CDR2.